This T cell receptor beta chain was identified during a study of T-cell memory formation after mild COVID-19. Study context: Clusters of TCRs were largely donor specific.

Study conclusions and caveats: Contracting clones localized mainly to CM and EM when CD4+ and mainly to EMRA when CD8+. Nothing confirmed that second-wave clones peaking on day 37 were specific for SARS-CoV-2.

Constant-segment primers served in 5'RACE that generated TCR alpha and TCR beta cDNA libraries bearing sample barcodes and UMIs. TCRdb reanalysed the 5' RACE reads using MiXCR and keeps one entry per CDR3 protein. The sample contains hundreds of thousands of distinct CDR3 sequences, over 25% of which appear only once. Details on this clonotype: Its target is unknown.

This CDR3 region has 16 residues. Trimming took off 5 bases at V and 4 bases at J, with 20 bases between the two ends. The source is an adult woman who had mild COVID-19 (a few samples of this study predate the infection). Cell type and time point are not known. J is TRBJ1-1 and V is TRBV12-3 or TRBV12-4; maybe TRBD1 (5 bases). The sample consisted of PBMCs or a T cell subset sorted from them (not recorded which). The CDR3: CASSGPGGGTGTEAFF. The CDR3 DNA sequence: TGTGCCAGCAGTGGCCCCGGGGGTGGGACCGGCACTGAAGCTTTCTTT.